This T cell receptor (beta chain) emerged from a study of blood T cell repertoires in COVID-19. As for the study in general: Samples of COVID-19 (acute and convalescent) were obtained from the United States, Italy and Spain.

All enrollees were about 18 to 100 years old and from fewer than 25 US areas. Assignment of participants to cohorts was predicated upon participant-reported clinical history. Some clones are missing from TCRdb's copy, which holds only in-frame ones; the method was immunoSEQ multiplex PCR. The repertoire consists of about 260,000 clones, with under 95% occurring once and the leading ten covering approximately 3%. This receptor was identified in a middle-aged man who had been exposed to COVID-19. Sequenced input: PBMCs or T cells enriched from blood (not recorded which).

The DNA for the CDR3 is TGTGCCAGTAGAACGAGGAGGGAAACAGATACGCAGTATTTT. Translated, it gives CASRTRRETDTQYF. The chain is built from TRBV19 and TRBJ2-3; a weak D match, TRBD2 (6 bases). V lost 6 bases, J lost 3 bases, and 13 bases lay in between. Germline loops: CDR1 LNHDA, CDR2 SQIVND (reference sequence). The CDR3 covers 14 residues.